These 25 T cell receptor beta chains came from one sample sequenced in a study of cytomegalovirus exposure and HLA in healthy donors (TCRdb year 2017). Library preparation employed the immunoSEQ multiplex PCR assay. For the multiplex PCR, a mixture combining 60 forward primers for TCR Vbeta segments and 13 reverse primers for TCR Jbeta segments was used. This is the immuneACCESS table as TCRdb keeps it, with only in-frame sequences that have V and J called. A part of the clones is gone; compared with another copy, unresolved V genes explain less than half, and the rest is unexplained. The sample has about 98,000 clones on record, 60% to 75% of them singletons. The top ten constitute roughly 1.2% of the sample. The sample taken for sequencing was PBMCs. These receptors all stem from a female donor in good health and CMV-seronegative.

CDR3 protein: CASSLVGEGSEAFF. CDR3 nucleotide sequence: TGTGCCAGCAGCTTAGTAGGGGAGGGGAGTGAAGCTTTCTTT. This chain uses TRBV7-6 with TRBJ1-1; tentatively, D is TRBD1 (5 bases). Trimming pared 1 base from V and 7 bases from J, leaving 13 bases between. The CDR3 consists of 14 residues. Germline values: CDR1 SGHVS, CDR2 FNYEAQ.

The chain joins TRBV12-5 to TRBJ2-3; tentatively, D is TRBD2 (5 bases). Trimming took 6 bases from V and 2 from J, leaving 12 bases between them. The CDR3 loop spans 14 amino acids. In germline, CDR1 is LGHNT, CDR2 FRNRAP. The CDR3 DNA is TGTGCTAGTGGGGAGCGGACCTTCACAGATACGCAGTATTTT. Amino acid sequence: CASGERTFTDTQYF.

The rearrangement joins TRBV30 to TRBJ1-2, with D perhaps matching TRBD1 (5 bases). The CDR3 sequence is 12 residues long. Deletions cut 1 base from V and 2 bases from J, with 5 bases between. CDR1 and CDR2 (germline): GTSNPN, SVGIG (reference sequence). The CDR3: CAWSAGNYGYTF. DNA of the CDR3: TGTGCCTGGAGTGCAGGGAACTATGGCTACACCTTC.

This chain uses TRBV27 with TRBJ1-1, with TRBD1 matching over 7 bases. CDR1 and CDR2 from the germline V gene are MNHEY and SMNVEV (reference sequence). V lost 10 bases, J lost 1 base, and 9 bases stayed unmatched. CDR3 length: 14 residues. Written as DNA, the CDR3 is TGTGCCACCCAGGGGGAGTTCGGGAACACTGAAGCTTTCTTT. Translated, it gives CATQGEFGNTEAFF.

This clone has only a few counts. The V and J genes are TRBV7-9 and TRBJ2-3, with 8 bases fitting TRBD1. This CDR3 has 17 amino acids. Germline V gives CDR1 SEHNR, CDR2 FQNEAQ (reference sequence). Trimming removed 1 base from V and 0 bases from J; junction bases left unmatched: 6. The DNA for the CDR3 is TGTGCCAGCAGCTTAGGCCAGGGGGCACCCAGCACAGATACGCAGTATTTT. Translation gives CASSLGQGAPSTDTQYF.

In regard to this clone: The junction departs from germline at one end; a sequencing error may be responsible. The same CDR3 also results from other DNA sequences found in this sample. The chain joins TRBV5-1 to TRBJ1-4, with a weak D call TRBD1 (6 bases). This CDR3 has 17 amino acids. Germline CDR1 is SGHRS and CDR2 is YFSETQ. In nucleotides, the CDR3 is TGCGCCATCAAACATCGGGGACACTTAGCAACTAATGAAAAACTGTTTTTC. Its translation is CAIKHRGHLATNEKLFF.

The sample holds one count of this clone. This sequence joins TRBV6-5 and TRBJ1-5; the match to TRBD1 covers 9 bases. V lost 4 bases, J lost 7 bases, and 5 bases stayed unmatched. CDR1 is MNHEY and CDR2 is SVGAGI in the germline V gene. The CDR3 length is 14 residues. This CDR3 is CASSSGTGRQPQHF. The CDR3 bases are TGTGCCAGCAGTTCCGGGACAGGGCGGCAGCCCCAGCATTTT.

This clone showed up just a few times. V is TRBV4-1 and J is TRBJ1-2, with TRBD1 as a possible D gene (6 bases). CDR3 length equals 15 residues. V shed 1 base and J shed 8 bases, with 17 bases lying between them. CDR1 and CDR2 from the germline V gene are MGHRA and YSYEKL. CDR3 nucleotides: TGCGCCAGCAGCCAAGGTACAACAGGGCGTCGGGGCTACACCTTC. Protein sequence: CASSQGTTGRRGYTF.

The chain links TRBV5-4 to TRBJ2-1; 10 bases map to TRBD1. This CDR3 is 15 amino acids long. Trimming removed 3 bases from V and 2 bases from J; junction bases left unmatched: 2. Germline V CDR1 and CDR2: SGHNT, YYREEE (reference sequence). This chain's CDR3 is CASSSGTGAYNEQFF. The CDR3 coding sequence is TGTGCCAGCAGCTCCGGGACAGGGGCCTACAATGAGCAGTTCTTC.

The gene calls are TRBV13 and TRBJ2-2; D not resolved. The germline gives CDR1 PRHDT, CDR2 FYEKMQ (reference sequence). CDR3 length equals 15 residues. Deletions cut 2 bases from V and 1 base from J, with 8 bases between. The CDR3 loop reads CASSLLQMNTGELFF. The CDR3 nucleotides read TGTGCCAGCAGCTTATTGCAGATGAACACCGGGGAGCTGTTTTTT.

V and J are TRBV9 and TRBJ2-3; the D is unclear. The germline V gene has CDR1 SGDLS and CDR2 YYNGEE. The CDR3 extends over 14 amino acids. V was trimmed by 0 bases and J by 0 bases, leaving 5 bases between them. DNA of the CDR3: TGTGCCAGCAGCGTAGACTTGAGCACAGATACGCAGTATTTT. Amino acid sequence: CASSVDLSTDTQYF.

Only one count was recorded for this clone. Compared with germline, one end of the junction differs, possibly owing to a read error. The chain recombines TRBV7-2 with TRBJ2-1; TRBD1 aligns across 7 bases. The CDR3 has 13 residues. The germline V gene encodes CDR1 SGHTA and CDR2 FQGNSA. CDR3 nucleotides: TGTGCCAGCAGCTTATTCCAACGGGACAGTTGGATCTTC. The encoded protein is CASSLFQRDSWIF.

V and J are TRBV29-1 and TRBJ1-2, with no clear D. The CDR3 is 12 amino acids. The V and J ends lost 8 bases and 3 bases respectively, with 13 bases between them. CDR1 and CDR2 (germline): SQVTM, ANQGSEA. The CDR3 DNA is TGCAGCTCACTGGCGGTCGACTATGGCTACACCTTC. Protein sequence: CSSLAVDYGYTF.

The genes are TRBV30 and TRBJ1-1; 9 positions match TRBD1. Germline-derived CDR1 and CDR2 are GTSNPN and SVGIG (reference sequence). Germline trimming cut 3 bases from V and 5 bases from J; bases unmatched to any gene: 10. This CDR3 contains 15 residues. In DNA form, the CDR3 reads TGTGCCTGGAGGACCGTAGGACAGGGGAGGACTGAAGCTTTCTTT. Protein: CAWRTVGQGRTEAFF.

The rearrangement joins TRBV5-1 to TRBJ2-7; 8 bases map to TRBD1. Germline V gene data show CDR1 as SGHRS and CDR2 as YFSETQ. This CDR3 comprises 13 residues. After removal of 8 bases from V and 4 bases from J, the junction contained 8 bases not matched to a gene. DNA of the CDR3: TGCGCCAGGGAGGACAGGGAACCTTACGAGCAGTACTTC. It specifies CAREDREPYEQYF.

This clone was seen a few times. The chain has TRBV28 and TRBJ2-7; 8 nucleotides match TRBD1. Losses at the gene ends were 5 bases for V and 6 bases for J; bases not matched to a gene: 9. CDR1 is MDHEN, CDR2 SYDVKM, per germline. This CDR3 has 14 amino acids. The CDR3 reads CASSARTGTLEQYF. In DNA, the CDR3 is TGTGCCAGCAGTGCCCGGACAGGGACCCTCGAGCAGTACTTC.

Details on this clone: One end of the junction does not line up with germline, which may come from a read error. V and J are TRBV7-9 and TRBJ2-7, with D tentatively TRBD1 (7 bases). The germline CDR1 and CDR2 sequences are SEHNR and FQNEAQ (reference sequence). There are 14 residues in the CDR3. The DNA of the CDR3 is TGTTCCAGCAGCTCAGGGGGGAGCTCCTACGAGCAGTACTTC. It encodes CSSSSGGSSYEQYF.

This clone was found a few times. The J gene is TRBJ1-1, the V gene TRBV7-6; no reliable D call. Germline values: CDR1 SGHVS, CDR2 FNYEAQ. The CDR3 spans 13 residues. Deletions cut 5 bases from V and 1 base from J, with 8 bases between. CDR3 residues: CASSPGENTEAFF. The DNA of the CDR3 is TGTGCCAGCAGCCCCGGGGAGAACACTGAAGCTTTCTTT. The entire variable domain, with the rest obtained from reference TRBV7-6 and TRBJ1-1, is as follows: GAGVSQSPRYKVTKRGQDVALRCDPISGHVSLYWYRQALGQGPEFLTYFNYEAQQDKSGLPNDRFSAERPEGSISTLTIQRTEQRDSAMYRCASSPGENTEAFFGQGTRLTVV.

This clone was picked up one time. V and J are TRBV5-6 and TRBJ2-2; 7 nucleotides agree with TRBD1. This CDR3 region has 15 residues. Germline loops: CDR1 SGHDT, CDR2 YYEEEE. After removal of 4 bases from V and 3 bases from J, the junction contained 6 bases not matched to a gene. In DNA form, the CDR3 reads TGTGCCAGCAGCCCCTCGACAGGGCACACCGGGGAGCTGTTTTTT. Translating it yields CASSPSTGHTGELFF.

As DNA, the CDR3 is TGTGCCAGCAGAGCGTCTGCCAGGGTTTCTAATGAAAAACTGTTTTTT. Protein: CASRASARVSNEKLFF. The chain carries TRBV27 and TRBJ1-4, with D tentatively TRBD1 (5 bases). V was clipped by 6 bases and J by 3 bases, with 17 bases between them. The CDR3 sequence is 16 residues long. CDR1 is MNHEY, CDR2 SMNVEV, per germline (reference sequence).

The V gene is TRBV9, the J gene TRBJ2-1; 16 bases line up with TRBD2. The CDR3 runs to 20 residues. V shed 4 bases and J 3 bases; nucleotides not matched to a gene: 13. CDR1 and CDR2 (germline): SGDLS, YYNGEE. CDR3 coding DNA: TGTGCCAGCAGCCGATCTTCGGGGACTAGCGGGGGGGCCGACTACAATGAGCAGTTCTTC. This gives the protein CASSRSSGTSGGADYNEQFF.

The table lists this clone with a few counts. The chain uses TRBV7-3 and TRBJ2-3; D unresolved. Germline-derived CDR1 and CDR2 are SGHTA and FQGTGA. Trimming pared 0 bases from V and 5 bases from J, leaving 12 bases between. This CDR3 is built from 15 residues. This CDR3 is CASSLTYGLQDTQYF. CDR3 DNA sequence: TGTGCCAGCAGCTTAACGTATGGGCTCCAAGATACGCAGTATTTT. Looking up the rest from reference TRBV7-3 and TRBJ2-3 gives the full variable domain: GAGVSQTPSNKVTEKGKYVELRCDPISGHTALYWYRQSLGQGPEFLIYFQGTGAADDSGLPNDRFFAVRPEGSVSTLKIQRTERGDSAVYLCASSLTYGLQDTQYFGPGTRLTVL.

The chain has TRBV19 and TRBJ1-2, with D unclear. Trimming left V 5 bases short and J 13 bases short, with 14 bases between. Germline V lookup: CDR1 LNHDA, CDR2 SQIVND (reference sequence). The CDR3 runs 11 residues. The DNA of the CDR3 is TGTGCCAGTAGTCTCGGGATCGCGAGCACCTTC. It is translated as CASSLGIASTF.

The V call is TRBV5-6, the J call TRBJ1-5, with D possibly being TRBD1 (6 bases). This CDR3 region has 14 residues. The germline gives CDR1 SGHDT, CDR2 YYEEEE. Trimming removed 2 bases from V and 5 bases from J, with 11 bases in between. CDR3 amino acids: CASSLTGRDQPQHF. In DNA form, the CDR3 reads TGTGCCAGCAGCTTAACAGGGCGGGATCAGCCCCAGCATTTT.

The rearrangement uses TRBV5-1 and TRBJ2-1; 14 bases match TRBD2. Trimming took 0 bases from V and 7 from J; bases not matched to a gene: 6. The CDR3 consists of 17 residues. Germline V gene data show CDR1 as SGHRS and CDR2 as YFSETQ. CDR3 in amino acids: CASSLGLGLAGGNEQFF. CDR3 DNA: TGCGCCAGCAGCTTGGGCCTCGGACTAGCGGGAGGTAATGAGCAGTTCTTC.